This TCR beta chain was captured in a study of shared clonotypes between healthy human individuals. With V trimmed by 7 bases and J by 3 bases, 13 bases remained unmatched. Germline loops: CDR1 LNHDA, CDR2 SQIVND (reference sequence). The length of the CDR3 is 17 residues. The repertoire was sequenced with immunoSEQ multiplex PCR; TCRdb's copy has only in-frame clones and lacks some. The sample contains around 1,900,000 clones, roughly 95% of which appear only once. CD45RO-negative cells were positively selected for CCR7, leaving out terminally differentiated effector memory CD45RA+ cells. The TCR originated in a man aged 18 to 29 in good health. Some clones in this sample may be carry-over from other donors' samples. The chain uses TRBV19 and TRBJ2-2; 8 positions agree with TRBD1. Sequencing used naive CD8+ T cells from PBMCs. The CDR3: CASKGERQGRYTGELFF. Written as DNA, the CDR3 is TGTGCCAGTAAAGGGGAGAGACAGGGGCGGTACACCGGGGAGCTGTTTTTT.